This TCR beta chain was sequenced in a study of T-cell reconstitution after alpha-beta-depleted transplantation in children. Molecular barcoding with unique molecular identifiers was used for the TCRbeta library. TCRdb reprocessed the PCR reads with MiXCR, giving one entry per CDR3 protein. The data hold about 200,000 distinct CDR3 sequences, with 6.3% observed a single time. This clonotype occurred many times. The antigen is undetermined. General observations from the study: Expanded graft clones, several hundred of them, were reportedly the source of alpha-beta T cells about two months after transplant. After one year, T-cell counts and TCRbeta diversity mostly came from new T cells. There were some patients whose high TCRbeta diversity at day 60 came from surviving recipient T cells and thymic progenitors.

The sequence came from a girl less than two years old with combined immunodeficiency, due to receive a stem cell transplant. The source was PBMCs, collected before TCRalphabeta/CD19-depleted stem cell transplant.

CDR3 sequence: CASSLSGFQETQYF. CDR3 coding DNA: TGTGCCAGCAGTTTATCAGGGTTCCAAGAGACCCAGTACTTC. The rearrangement uses TRBV28 and TRBJ2-5; D is possibly TRBD1 (5 bases). The CDR3 has 14 amino acids. The germline V gene has CDR1 MDHEN and CDR2 SYDVKM. V was pared by 1 base and J by 1 base, with 7 bases between. Complete variable domain (other parts from reference TRBV28 and TRBJ2-5): DVKVTQSSRYLVKRTGEKVFLECVQDMDHENMFWYRQDPGLGLRLIYFSYDVKMKEKGDIPEGYSVSREKKERFSLILESASTNQTSMYLCASSLSGFQETQYFGPGTRLLVL.